One and the same sample provided the 11 T cell receptor beta chains below, sequenced in a study of T cell repertoires in cytomegalovirus infection. TCRdb analysed the reads with MiXCR anew, one entry per CDR3 protein. The sample consists of a few hundred thousand distinct CDR3 sequences, roughly 43% of them appearing once. The antigens of these receptors remain unknown. The material was cultured PBMCs, obtained from culture after CMV antigen stimulation. Every receptor here comes from a human donor in good health (CMV status not recorded). Some clones in this sample may be carry-over from other donors' samples.

This clonotype showed up just a few times. The V call is TRBV11-2, the J call TRBJ2-1; 7 nucleotides align to TRBD1. The germline CDR1 and CDR2 sequences are SGHAT and FQNNGV. This CDR3 is built from 12 residues. Trimming cost V 5 bases and J 13 bases; bases outside gene matches: 8. The CDR3 DNA is TGTGCCAGCAGCGAAGACAGGGTGGGACAGTTCTTC. Translation: CASSEDRVGQFF.

This clonotype was detected only a few times. The chain carries TRBV7-2 and TRBJ2-7; possibly TRBD1 for D (5 bases). V lost 3 bases and J lost 2, with 14 bases in between. The CDR3 spans 15 residues. Germline V gives CDR1 SGHTA, CDR2 FQGNSA. CDR3 bases: TGTGCCAGCAGCTTTTCCCCGGCAGGGACCTACGAGCAGTACTTC. Translated: CASSFSPAGTYEQYF.

This clonotype was seen only a few times. The rearrangement links TRBV7-2 to TRBJ2-5; 11 bases are shared with TRBD2. Germline CDR1 and CDR2: SGHTA and FQGNSA. V trimming: 1 base; J trimming: 6 bases; junction bases outside the gene matches: 13. This CDR3 spans 18 amino acids. The CDR3 loop is CASSLGLAGTTYQKTQYF. In DNA, the CDR3 is TGTGCCAGCAGCTTAGGACTAGCGGGGACGACCTACCAGAAGACCCAGTACTTC.

The sample holds a few counts of this clonotype. The V and J genes are TRBV2 and TRBJ2-7; no clear D. The ends were cut back, 6 bases at V and 2 bases at J, with 2 bases in the middle. The V gene's germline CDR1 is SNHLY and CDR2 FYNNEI. The CDR3 is 10 amino acids. Here the CDR3 reads CASRAYEQYF. Here the CDR3 DNA reads TGTGCCAGCAGAGCCTACGAGCAGTACTTC.

The CDR3 region has the DNA TGTGCCAGCAGCTTATGGGGCTCTCCTGGAAACACCATATATTTT. Its protein is CASSLWGSPGNTIYF. The J gene is TRBJ1-3, the V gene TRBV7-2; tentatively, D is TRBD1 (5 bases). The CDR3 has 15 residues. The germline V gene encodes CDR1 SGHTA and CDR2 FQGNSA. V was shortened by 2 bases and J by 2 bases, with 10 bases between the two germline ends.

There are a few counts of this clonotype. This chain uses TRBV6-1 with TRBJ1-5, with TRBD1 as a possible D gene (5 bases). The CDR3 contains 15 residues. Germline V gene sequence: CDR1 MNHNS, CDR2 SASEGT. Trimming stripped 6 bases from V and 1 base from J, with 13 bases between. This CDR3 reads CASSWKGESNQPQHF. DNA for the CDR3: TGTGCCAGCAGCTGGAAAGGGGAGAGCAATCAGCCCCAGCATTTT.

This chain links TRBV6-2 or TRBV6-3 with TRBJ2-1, with TRBD2 identical over 8 bases. The germline V gene encodes CDR1 MNHEY and CDR2 SVGEGT. V lost 2 bases to trimming and J lost 8 bases; unmatched junction nucleotides: 8. The CDR3 runs 15 residues. The CDR3 DNA reads TGTGCCAGCAGTTACGAAGCGGGAGTAAATGATGAGCAGTTCTTC. Its translation is CASSYEAGVNDEQFF.

In this sample, this clonotype turned up once. The V and J genes are TRBV18 and TRBJ1-1; TRBD1 aligns across 8 bases. The germline CDR1 and CDR2 sequences are KGHSH and LQKENI. CDR3 length: 18 amino acids. V was clipped by 6 bases and J by 2 bases; unmatched bases: 17. The CDR3 nucleotides read TGTGCCAGCTCGATAGGCCGGGACAGGTATAGAACTAACACTGAAGCTTTCTTT. This gives the protein CASSIGRDRYRTNTEAFF.

This clonotype was seen more than once but under ten times. DNA for the CDR3: TGTGCCAGCAGCTTATTGGGGCGGGAGCTGTTTTTT. It specifies CASSLLGRELFF. The rearrangement links TRBV7-2 to TRBJ2-2; maybe TRBD1 (5 bases). There are 12 residues in the CDR3. V lost 2 bases, J lost 9 bases, and 7 bases lay in between. Germline V gene data show CDR1 as SGHTA and CDR2 as FQGNSA.

V and J are TRBV7-6 and TRBJ1-6, with D perhaps matching TRBD1 (6 bases). Germline lookup yields CDR1 SGHVS and CDR2 FNYEAQ. V gave up 5 bases and J gave up 9 bases, with 14 bases separating them. The CDR3 is 14 amino acids. CDR3 loop: CASSPGGASSPLHF. The CDR3 DNA follows: TGTGCCAGCAGCCCCGGGGGGGCTAGTTCACCCCTCCACTTT.

The chain links TRBV12-3 or TRBV12-4 to TRBJ1-5; D unclear. CDR3 length: 15 amino acids. Trimming cost V 3 bases and J 4 bases, with 13 bases left between them. The CDR3 is CASSLAPASNQPQHF. The CDR3 coding sequence is TGTGCCAGCAGTTTGGCCCCGGCTTCGAATCAGCCCCAGCATTTT.